The present TCR beta chain was sequenced within a study of OX40 agonist ivuxolimab in advanced cancers. Across the study: Partial responses were achieved by three patients, of whom one had hepatocellular carcinoma and two had cutaneous melanoma.

From germline, CDR1 is SGHNT and CDR2 YENEEA. Trimming removed 4 bases from V and 12 bases from J, with 16 bases in between. The CDR3 sequence is 13 residues long. Drawing of blood for sampling happened at baseline, at cycle 4 day 1, and at cycle 7 day 1. The repertoire was sequenced with immunoSEQ multiplex PCR; TCRdb's copy has only in-frame clones and lacks some. The data show about 60,000 clones, roughly 84% seen once. The V and J genes are TRBV11-3 and TRBJ2-1; D is perhaps TRBD2 (5 bases). This material consisted of CD4+ or CD8+ T cells sorted from blood, taken in a trial of the OX40 agonist ivuxolimab. The clonotype was recovered from an adult with an advanced solid tumor such as melanoma, head and neck, liver or kidney cancer. The CDR3 nucleotides read TGTGCCAGCAGCTCCTTAACTAGGGAAAGGCAGTTCTTC. Encoded protein: CASSSLTRERQFF.